This T cell receptor beta chain was found in a study of cytomegalovirus exposure and HLA in healthy donors. Details on this clone: What it binds is not known.

Notes on the study in general: Listed as cytomegalovirus-associated were over 150 TCR beta chains. TCR sequences were mostly rare, though some public TCRs occurred in many donors.

Germline CDR1 is SGHRS and CDR2 is YFSETQ. This CDR3 comprises 14 residues. V lost 1 base and J lost 3, with 7 bases in between. Measured with immunoSEQ multiplex PCR; TCRdb has only the in-frame clones, and not every one. The sample includes roughly 59,000 clones, 85% to 95% of them seen just once. What was sequenced was PBMCs. The sequence was obtained from a woman aged 18-35 years in good health and CMV-seropositive. V gene TRBV5-1 combines with J gene TRBJ2-2; TRBD2 might be the D (6 bases). The CDR3 is CASSLPGDTGELFF. In nucleotides, the CDR3 is TGCGCCAGCAGCTTGCCGGGAGACACCGGGGAGCTGTTTTTT. The variable domain in full, with the rest retrieved from reference TRBV5-1 and TRBJ2-2, is KAGVTQTPRYLIKTRGQQVTLSCSPISGHRSVSWYQQTPGQGLQFLFEYFSETQRNKGNFPGRFSGRQFSNSRSEMNVSTLELGDSALYLCASSLPGDTGELFFGEGSRLTVL.